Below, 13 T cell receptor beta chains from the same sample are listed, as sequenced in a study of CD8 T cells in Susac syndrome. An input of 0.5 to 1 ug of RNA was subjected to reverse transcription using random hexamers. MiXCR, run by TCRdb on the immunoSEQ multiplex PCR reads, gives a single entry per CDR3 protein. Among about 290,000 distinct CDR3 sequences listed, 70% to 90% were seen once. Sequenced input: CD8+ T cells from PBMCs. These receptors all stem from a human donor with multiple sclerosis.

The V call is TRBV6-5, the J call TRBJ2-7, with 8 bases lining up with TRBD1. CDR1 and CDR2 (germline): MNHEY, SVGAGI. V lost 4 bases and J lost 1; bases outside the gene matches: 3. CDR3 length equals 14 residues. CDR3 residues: CASSSTGESYEQYF. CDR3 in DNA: TGTGCCAGCAGTTCGACAGGGGAGTCCTACGAGCAGTACTTC.

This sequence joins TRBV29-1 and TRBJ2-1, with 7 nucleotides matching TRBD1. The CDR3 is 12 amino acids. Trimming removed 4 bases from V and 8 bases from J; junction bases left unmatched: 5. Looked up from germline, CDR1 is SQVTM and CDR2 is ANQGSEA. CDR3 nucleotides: TGCAGCGTTGTGACAGGGAGCTATGAGCAGTTCTTC. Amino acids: CSVVTGSYEQFF.

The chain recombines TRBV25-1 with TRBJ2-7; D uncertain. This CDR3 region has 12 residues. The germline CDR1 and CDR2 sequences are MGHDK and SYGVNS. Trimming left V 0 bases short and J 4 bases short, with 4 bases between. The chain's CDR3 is CASSEYGYEQYF. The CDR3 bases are TGTGCCAGCAGTGAATACGGGTACGAGCAGTACTTC.

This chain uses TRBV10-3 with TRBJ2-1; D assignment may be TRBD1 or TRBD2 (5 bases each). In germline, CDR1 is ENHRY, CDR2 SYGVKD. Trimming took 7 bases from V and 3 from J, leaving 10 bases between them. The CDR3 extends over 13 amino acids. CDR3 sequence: CAITGTYYNEQFF. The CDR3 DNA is TGTGCCATCACTGGGACGTACTACAATGAGCAGTTCTTC.

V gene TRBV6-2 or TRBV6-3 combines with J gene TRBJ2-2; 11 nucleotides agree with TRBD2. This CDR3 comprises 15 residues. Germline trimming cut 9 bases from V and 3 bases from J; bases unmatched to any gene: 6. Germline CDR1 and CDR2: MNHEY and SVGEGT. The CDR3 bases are TGTGCCAGTAAACTAGCGGGGGCCGACACCGGGGAGCTGTTTTTT. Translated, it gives CASKLAGADTGELFF.

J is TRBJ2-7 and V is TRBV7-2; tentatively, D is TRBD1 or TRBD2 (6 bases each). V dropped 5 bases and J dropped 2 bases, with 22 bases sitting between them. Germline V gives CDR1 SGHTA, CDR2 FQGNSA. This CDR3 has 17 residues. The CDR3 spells CASSPSGGRYVAYEQYF. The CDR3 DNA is TGTGCCAGCAGCCCCTCCGGGGGCCGCTACGTAGCCTACGAGCAGTACTTC.

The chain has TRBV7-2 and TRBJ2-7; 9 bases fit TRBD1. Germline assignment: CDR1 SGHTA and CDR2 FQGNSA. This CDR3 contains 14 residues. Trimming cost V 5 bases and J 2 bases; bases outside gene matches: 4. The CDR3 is CASSQDRGTYEQYF. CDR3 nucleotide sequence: TGTGCCAGCAGCCAGGACAGGGGAACCTACGAGCAGTACTTC.

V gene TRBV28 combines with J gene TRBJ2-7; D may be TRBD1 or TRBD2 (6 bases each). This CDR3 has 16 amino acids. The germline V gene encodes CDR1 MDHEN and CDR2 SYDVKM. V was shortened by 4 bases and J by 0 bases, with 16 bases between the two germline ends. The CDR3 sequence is CASSWTGGGASYEQYF. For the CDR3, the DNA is TGTGCCAGCAGTTGGACCGGGGGCGGGGCCTCCTACGAGCAGTACTTC.

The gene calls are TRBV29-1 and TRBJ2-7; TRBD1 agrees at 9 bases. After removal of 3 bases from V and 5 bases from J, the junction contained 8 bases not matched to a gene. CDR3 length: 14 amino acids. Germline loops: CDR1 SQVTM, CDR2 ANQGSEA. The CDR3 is CSVEFGTGRNEQYF. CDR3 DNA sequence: TGCAGCGTTGAGTTTGGGACAGGGCGCAACGAGCAGTACTTC.

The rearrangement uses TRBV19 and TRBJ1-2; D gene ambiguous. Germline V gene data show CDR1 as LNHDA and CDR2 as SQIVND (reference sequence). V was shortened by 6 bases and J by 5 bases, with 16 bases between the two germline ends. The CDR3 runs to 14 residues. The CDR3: CASSPAAEGYGYTF. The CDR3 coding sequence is TGTGCCAGTAGCCCGGCTGCTGAAGGGTATGGCTACACCTTC.

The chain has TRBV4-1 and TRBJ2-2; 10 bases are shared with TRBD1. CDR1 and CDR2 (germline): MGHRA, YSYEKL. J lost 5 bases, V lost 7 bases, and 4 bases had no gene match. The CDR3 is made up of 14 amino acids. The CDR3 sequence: CASTRTGGTGELFF. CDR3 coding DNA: TGCGCCAGCACCCGGACAGGGGGTACCGGGGAGCTGTTTTTT.

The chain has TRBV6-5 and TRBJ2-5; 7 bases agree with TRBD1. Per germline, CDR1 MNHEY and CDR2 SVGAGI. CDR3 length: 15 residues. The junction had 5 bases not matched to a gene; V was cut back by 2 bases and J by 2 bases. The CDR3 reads CASSYRQGFQETQYF. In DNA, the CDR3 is TGTGCCAGCAGTTACCGACAGGGATTTCAAGAGACCCAGTACTTC.

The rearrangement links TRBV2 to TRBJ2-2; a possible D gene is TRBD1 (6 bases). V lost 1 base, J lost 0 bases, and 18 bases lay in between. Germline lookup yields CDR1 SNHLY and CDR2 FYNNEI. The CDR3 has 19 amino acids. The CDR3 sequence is CASSEGSPRGQSNTGELFF. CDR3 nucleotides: TGTGCCAGCAGTGAAGGGTCGCCCAGAGGACAGTCGAACACCGGGGAGCTGTTTTTT.